These 21 T cell receptor beta chains share one sample of origin, sequenced in a study of blood T cell repertoires in COVID-19 (dated by TCRdb to about 2020). Libraries were made using the immunoSEQ multiplex PCR assay. This is the immuneACCESS table as TCRdb keeps it, with only in-frame sequences that have V and J called. A part of the clones is gone; compared with another copy, unresolved V genes explain less than half, and the rest is unexplained. A total of some 200,000 clones appear in this sample, approximately 85% of them only once. The ten top clones hold 7.5% to 9.5% of the sample. Sequenced input: peripheral blood. Receptor source: a woman aged 55-70 years with acute or convalescent COVID-19.

With regard to this clone: In the same sample, other DNA sequences code for this CDR3. The chain links TRBV5-1 to TRBJ1-6, with 7 nucleotides matching TRBD1. CDR3 size: 13 residues. Per germline, CDR1 SGHRS and CDR2 YFSETQ. J was trimmed by 10 bases and V by 3 bases; bases with no gene match: 4. The CDR3 sequence: CASSWDSNSPLHF. The CDR3, as DNA: TGCGCCAGCAGCTGGGACAGTAACTCACCCCTCCACTTT.

This clone has a single count. The chain combines TRBV6-5 with TRBJ1-5, with 7 positions matching TRBD1. The CDR3 is 15 residues long. The V segment lost 6 bases and the J segment 10 bases; nucleotides outside the gene matches: 15. Germline V lookup: CDR1 MNHEY, CDR2 SVGAGI. In DNA, the CDR3 is TGTGCCAGCAGCGTGACCCTACAACAGGGGACTCCCCAGCATTTT. It codes for CASSVTLQQGTPQHF.

In this sample, this clone turned up once. The V and J genes are TRBV7-8 and TRBJ2-5; tentatively, D is TRBD2 (5 bases). CDR1 and CDR2 (germline): SGHVS, FQNEAQ. There are 15 residues in the CDR3. The V and J ends lost 2 bases and 1 base respectively, with 11 bases between them. The CDR3 is CASSLLSGAQETQYF. The CDR3 nucleotides are TGTGCCAGCAGCTTACTCAGCGGAGCCCAAGAGACCCAGTACTTC.

This clone was picked up one time. This rearrangement joins TRBV15 to TRBJ1-4; no clear D. This CDR3 is built from 14 residues. CDR1 is LNHNV and CDR2 is YYDKDF in the germline V gene (reference sequence). V lost 5 bases, J lost 4 bases, and 11 bases lay in between. In DNA form, the CDR3 reads TGTGCCACCAGCTCGGGGTTTGGTAATGAAAAACTGTTTTTT. Amino acid sequence: CATSSGFGNEKLFF. Full variable domain (missing parts from reference TRBV15 and TRBJ1-4): DAMVIQNPRYQVTQFGKPVTLSCSQTLNHNVMYWYQQKSSQAPKLLFHYYDKDFNNEADTPDNFQSRRPNTSFCFLDIRSPGLGDTAMYLCATSSGFGNEKLFFGSGTQLSVL.

The chain has TRBV20-1 and TRBJ1-5; 9 bases are a match to TRBD1. Germline V gene lookup returns CDR1 DFQATT and CDR2 SNEGSKA (reference sequence). V was pared by 3 bases and J by 4 bases, with 4 bases of the junction left unmatched. The CDR3 consists of 14 residues. As DNA, the CDR3 is TGCAGTGCTAGTCGAGGACAGGGGAATCAGCCCCAGCATTTT. It is translated as CSASRGQGNQPQHF.

The chain has TRBV7-9 and TRBJ2-2, with 9 bases aligning to TRBD1. The trim removed 5 bases at V and 0 bases at J, leaving 1 base unmatched. CDR1 and CDR2 (germline): SEHNR, FQNEAQ (reference sequence). The CDR3 covers 15 residues. The CDR3 DNA sequence: TGTGCCAGCAGCCGGGACAGGGCGAACACCGGGGAGCTGTTTTTT. Protein: CASSRDRANTGELFF.

V is TRBV19 and J is TRBJ2-1; TRBD1 matches at 7 bases. Germline assignment: CDR1 LNHDA and CDR2 SQIVND (reference sequence). The CDR3 totals 15 residues. The trim removed 11 bases at V and 3 bases at J, leaving 13 bases unmatched. The CDR3 DNA sequence: TGTGCCGCCGCCCAAGGGGGCCAAAACTACAATGAGCAGTTCTTC. Amino acids: CAAAQGGQNYNEQFF.

The chain uses TRBV27 and TRBJ2-1, with a tentative D call TRBD2 (5 bases). V lost 6 bases and J 2 bases, leaving 23 bases between the germline ends. CDR1 and CDR2 from the germline V gene are MNHEY and SMNVEV (reference sequence). This CDR3 is built from 18 residues. In nucleotides, the CDR3 is TGTGCCAGCAGCTTGTACGGAAACGGGAAACGACCCTACAATGAGCAGTTCTTC. It is translated as CASSLYGNGKRPYNEQFF.

The chain employs TRBV5-1 and TRBJ2-1; 7 bases line up with TRBD2. There are 15 residues in the CDR3. CDR1 SGHRS and CDR2 YFSETQ come from the germline V gene. V lost 1 base and J lost 3; bases outside the gene matches: 4. The CDR3 region is CASSLTASGYNEQFF. CDR3 DNA: TGCGCCAGCAGCTTGACTGCTAGCGGCTACAATGAGCAGTTCTTC. The entire variable domain, with the rest obtained from reference TRBV5-1 and TRBJ2-1, is as follows: KAGVTQTPRYLIKTRGQQVTLSCSPISGHRSVSWYQQTPGQGLQFLFEYFSETQRNKGNFPGRFSGRQFSNSRSEMNVSTLELGDSALYLCASSLTASGYNEQFFGPGTRLTVL.

V and J are TRBV2 and TRBJ2-5; D is uncertain. Per the germline V gene, CDR1 is SNHLY and CDR2 is FYNNEI. The CDR3 has 13 amino acids. The V and J ends lost 4 bases and 2 bases respectively, with 8 bases between them. CDR3 DNA sequence: TGTGCCAGCAGTGTCACAGTTCAAGAGACCCAGTACTTC. Protein product: CASSVTVQETQYF. Full variable domain (missing parts from reference TRBV2 and TRBJ2-5): EPEVTQTPSHQVTQMGQEVILRCVPISNHLYFYWYRQILGQKVEFLVSFYNNEISEKSEIFDDQFSVERPDGSNFTLKIRSTKLEDSAMYFCASSVTVQETQYFGPGTRLLVL.

The chain has TRBV7-3 and TRBJ1-1; D remains ambiguous. There are 13 residues in the CDR3. Trimming took 5 bases from V and 3 from J, leaving 10 bases between them. CDR1 SGHTA and CDR2 FQGTGA come from the germline V gene. CDR3 DNA: TGTGCCAGCAGCCCTGAACGGGACACTGAAGCTTTCTTT. Its translation is CASSPERDTEAFF.

The V and J genes are TRBV6-5 and TRBJ1-5; 9 bases map to TRBD1. The CDR3 contains 15 residues. Unmatched junction bases numbered 6, after V lost 5 bases and J lost 4 bases. The V gene's germline CDR1 is MNHEY and CDR2 SVGAGI. The CDR3 sequence is CASSPLTGGNQPQHF. The CDR3, as DNA: TGTGCCAGCAGTCCCCTGACAGGGGGGAATCAGCCCCAGCATTTT.

The rearrangement joins TRBV30 to TRBJ2-3, with TRBD1 matching over 8 bases. The CDR3 spans 15 residues. CDR1 is GTSNPN and CDR2 is SVGIG in the germline V gene (reference sequence). V was pared by 0 bases and J by 1 base, with 3 bases of the junction left unmatched. The CDR3, as DNA: TGTGCCTGGAGTGTACTGGACAGGGGCACAGATACGCAGTATTTT. Translating gives CAWSVLDRGTDTQYF.

This clone was seen once. The chain links TRBV12-5 to TRBJ1-1; D perhaps matches TRBD1 (5 bases). The germline gives CDR1 LGHNT, CDR2 FRNRAP. CDR3 length: 16 residues. Trimming left V 2 bases short and J 0 bases short, with 13 bases between. The CDR3: CASGLSRGLLNTEAFF. The CDR3 DNA reads TGTGCTAGTGGTTTGTCCCGGGGACTTTTGAACACTGAAGCTTTCTTT.

The chain links TRBV6-2 or TRBV6-3 to TRBJ2-7; 8 bases map to TRBD2. The trim removed 6 bases at V and 10 bases at J, leaving 8 bases unmatched. Germline CDR1 and CDR2: MNHEY and SVGEGT. This CDR3 has 12 residues. CDR3 region: CASSPGTSLQYV. CDR3 DNA sequence: TGTGCCAGCAGCCCCGGGACTAGTCTCCAGTACGTC.

V is TRBV27 and J is TRBJ2-3; 9 nucleotides align to TRBD2. The CDR3 has 15 residues. Losses at the gene ends were 6 bases for V and 1 base for J; bases not matched to a gene: 5. Germline V CDR1 and CDR2: MNHEY, SMNVEV (reference sequence). In DNA, the CDR3 is TGTGCCAGCAGAACGACTAGCGGCCGCACAGATACGCAGTATTTT. It yields the protein CASRTTSGRTDTQYF.

V usage is TRBV6-5 and J usage is TRBJ1-5, with 7 bases identical to TRBD1. V lost 10 bases to trimming and J lost 6 bases; unmatched junction nucleotides: 15. The length of the CDR3 is 15 residues. Germline assignment: CDR1 MNHEY and CDR2 SVGAGI. The CDR3 nucleotides read TGTGCCATCACCCCCTTGGGACAGACCACTCAGCCCCAGCATTTT. It encodes CAITPLGQTTQPQHF.

This chain connects TRBV2 to TRBJ2-1; no clear D. The CDR3 consists of 14 residues. Germline V gene data show CDR1 as SNHLY and CDR2 as FYNNEI. With 5 bases removed from V and 6 bases from J, the gap between germline ends came to 14 bases. CDR3 loop: CASSPTGMGNEQFF. CDR3 coding DNA: TGTGCCAGCAGTCCGACTGGAATGGGCAATGAGCAGTTCTTC.

CDR3 DNA sequence: TGTGCCAGCAGTGAAGCGCCGAGGGAGACCCAGTACTTC. As protein: CASSEAPRETQYF. The gene calls are TRBV2 and TRBJ2-5; no clear D. Trimming left V 0 bases short and J 5 bases short, with 7 bases between. Germline V gives CDR1 SNHLY, CDR2 FYNNEI. The CDR3 spans 13 residues.

This clone has only a few counts. This chain joins TRBV19 and TRBJ2-2; a weak D match, TRBD1 (6 bases). Germline V gene lookup returns CDR1 LNHDA and CDR2 SQIVND (reference sequence). Trimming cost V 5 bases and J 1 base, with 14 bases left between them. The CDR3 runs 16 residues. CDR3: CASSVRGRGNTGELFF. The CDR3 coding sequence is TGTGCCAGTAGTGTCAGGGGTAGAGGGAACACCGGGGAGCTGTTTTTT.

This chain joins TRBV7-2 and TRBJ1-2; perhaps TRBD1 as D (5 bases). The CDR3 has 12 amino acids. The germline V gene encodes CDR1 SGHTA and CDR2 FQGNSA. The germline V and J ends were trimmed by 5 bases and 8 bases, with 12 bases remaining between them. The CDR3 loop reads CASSVGRGGYTF. The CDR3 DNA reads as TGTGCCAGCAGCGTTGGGAGGGGCGGCTACACCTTC.